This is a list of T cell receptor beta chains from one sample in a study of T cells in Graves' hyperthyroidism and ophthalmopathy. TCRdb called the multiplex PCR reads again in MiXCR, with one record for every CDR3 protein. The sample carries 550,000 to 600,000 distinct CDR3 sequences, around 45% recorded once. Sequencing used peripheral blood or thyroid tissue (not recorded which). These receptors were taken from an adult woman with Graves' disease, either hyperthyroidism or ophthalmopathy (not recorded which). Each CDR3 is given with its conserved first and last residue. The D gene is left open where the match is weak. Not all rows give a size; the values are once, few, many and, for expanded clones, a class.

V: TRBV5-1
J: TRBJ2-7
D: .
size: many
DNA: TGCGCCAGCAGCTTGATACAGCGAACCTACGAGCAGTACTTC
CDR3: CASSLIQRTYEQYF

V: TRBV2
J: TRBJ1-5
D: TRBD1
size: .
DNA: TGTGCCAGCAGCGCCAGACAGGGCTACGAGCATTTT
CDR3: CASSARQGYEHF

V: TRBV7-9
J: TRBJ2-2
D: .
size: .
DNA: TGTGCCAGCCGTACAGGGTACTCCACGAGCGGGGAGCTGTTTTTT
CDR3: CASRTGYSTSGELFF

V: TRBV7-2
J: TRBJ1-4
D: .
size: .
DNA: TGTGCCAGCAGCTTAGCCACAGCCGGCAATGAAAAACTGTTTTTT
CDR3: CASSLATAGNEKLFF

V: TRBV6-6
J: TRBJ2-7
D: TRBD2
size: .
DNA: TGTGCCAGCAGCTGGTCTAGCGGGATGTACGAGCAGTACTTC
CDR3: CASSWSSGMYEQYF

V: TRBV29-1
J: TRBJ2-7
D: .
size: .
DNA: TGCAGCTTGGACCTCCAGGACACGACCTACGAGCAGTACTTC
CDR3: CSLDLQDTTYEQYF

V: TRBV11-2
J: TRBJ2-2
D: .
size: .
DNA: TGTGCCAGCAGCTTAGAAAGGGGGCTGTTTTTT
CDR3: CASSLERGLFF

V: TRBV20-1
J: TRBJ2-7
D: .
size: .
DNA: TGCAGTGCTAGTAGCGCAGAGTTAGACGAGCAGTACTTC
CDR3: CSASSAELDEQYF

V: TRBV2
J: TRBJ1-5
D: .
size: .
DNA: TGTGCTGCAGCGAGGGCGGGGATCACTCAGCCCCAGCATTTT
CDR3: CAAARAGITQPQHF

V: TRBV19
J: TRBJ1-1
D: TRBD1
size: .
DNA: TGTGCCAGTAGTACGGGGACAGTGGCTTTCTTT
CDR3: CASSTGTVAFF

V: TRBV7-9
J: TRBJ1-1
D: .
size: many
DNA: TGTGCCAGCAGCTTAGGTATGACTGAAGCTTTCTTT
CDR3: CASSLGMTEAFF

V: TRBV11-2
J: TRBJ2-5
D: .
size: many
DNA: TGTGCCAGCAGTTCTAGGAGGCAGGGAAGGGAAGAGACCCAGTACTTC
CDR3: CASSSRRQGREETQYF

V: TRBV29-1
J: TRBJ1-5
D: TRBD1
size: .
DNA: TGCAGCGTTATGACAGGGGGAGGCCAGCCCCAGCATTTT
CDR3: CSVMTGGGQPQHF

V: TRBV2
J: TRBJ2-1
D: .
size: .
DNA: TGTGCCAGCAAAACCCCCGTAGCACGCGAGCAGTTCTTC
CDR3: CASKTPVAREQFF

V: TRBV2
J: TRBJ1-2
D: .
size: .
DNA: TGTGCCAGCAGCCAAGATACGGGTAACTATGGCTACACCTTC
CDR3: CASSQDTGNYGYTF

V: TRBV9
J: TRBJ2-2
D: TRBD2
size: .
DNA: TGTGCCAGCAGCCCCCGGGCGGCGGGAGGGACCGGGGAGCTGTTTTTT
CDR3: CASSPRAAGGTGELFF

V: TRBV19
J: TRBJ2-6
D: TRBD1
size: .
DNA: TGTGCCAGTAGCGGCTTCGACAGGGGGTACTCTGGGGCCAACGTCCTGACTTTC
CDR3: CASSGFDRGYSGANVLTF

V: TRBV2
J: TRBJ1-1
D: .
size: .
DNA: TGTGCCAGCAAGGCCGGCGGCGCCTCTGGAAACACTGAAGCTTTCTTT
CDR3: CASKAGGASGNTEAFF

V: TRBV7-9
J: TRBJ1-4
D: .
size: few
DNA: TGTGCCAGCAGCCCCGGGCTGGGAGGCGAAAAACTGTTTTTT
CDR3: CASSPGLGGEKLFF

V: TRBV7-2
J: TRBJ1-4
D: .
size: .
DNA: TGTGCCAGCAGCTTAGCTGGGGGGAACACTGAAAAACTGTTTTTT
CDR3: CASSLAGGNTEKLFF

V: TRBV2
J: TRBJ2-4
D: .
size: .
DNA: TGTGCCAGCTCCTGGGACACTATCAAAAACATTCAGTACTTC
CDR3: CASSWDTIKNIQYF

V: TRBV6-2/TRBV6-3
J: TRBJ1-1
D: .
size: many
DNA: TGTGCCAGCAGTTACTCGACCGCCCTAGGGGAAGCTTTCTTT
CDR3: CASSYSTALGEAFF

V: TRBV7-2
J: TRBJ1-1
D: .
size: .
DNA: TGTGCCAGCAGCTTAGCTCGGGGGACCACTGAAGCTTTCTTT
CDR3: CASSLARGTTEAFF

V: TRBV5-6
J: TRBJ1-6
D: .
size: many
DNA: TGTGCCAGCAGCTTGCAGGGTGAGGTACGGTCACCCCTCCACTTT
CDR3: CASSLQGEVRSPLHF

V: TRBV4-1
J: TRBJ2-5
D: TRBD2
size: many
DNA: TGCGCCAGCAGCTTAGGACTAGGCCGACAAGAGACCCAGTACTTC
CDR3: CASSLGLGRQETQYF

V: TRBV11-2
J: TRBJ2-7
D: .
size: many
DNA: TGTGCCAGCAGCTTAAGCGTAGACGGTACCTACGAGCAGTACTTC
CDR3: CASSLSVDGTYEQYF

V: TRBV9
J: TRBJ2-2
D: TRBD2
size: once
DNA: TGTGCCAGCAGCGTAGGGGCTAGCGGGAGTACCGGGGAGCTGTTTTTT
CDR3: CASSVGASGSTGELFF